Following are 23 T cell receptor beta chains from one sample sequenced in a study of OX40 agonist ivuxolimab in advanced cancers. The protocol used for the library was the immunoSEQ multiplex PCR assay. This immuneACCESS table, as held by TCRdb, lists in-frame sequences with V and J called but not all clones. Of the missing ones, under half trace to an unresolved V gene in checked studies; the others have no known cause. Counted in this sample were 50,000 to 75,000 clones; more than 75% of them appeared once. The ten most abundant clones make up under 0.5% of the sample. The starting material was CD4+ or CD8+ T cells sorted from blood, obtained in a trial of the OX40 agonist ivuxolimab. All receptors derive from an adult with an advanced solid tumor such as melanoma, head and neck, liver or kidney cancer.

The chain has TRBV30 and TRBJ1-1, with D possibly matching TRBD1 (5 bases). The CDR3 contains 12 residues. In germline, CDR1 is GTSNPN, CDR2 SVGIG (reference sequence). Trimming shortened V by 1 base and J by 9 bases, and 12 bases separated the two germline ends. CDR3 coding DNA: TGTGCCTGGAGTGAGGGGAGGAATAAAGCTTTCTTT. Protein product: CAWSEGRNKAFF.

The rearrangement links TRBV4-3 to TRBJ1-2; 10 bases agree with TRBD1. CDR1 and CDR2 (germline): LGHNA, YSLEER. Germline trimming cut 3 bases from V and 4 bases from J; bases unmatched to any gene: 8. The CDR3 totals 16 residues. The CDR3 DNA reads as TGCGCCAGCAGCCAGCTCGACAGGGGGCAGGGCTATGGCTACACCTTC. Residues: CASSQLDRGQGYGYTF.

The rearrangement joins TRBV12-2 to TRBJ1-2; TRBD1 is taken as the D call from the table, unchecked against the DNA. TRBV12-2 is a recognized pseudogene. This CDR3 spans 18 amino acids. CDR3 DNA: TGTGCAAGTCGCTTAGGGCTCGGGGACAGGGATTCTAACTATGGCTACACCTTC. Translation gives CASRLGLGDRDSNYGYTF.

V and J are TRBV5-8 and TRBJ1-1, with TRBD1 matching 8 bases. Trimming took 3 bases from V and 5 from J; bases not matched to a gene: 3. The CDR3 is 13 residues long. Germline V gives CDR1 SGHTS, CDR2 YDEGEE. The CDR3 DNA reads TGTGCCAGCAGCTCCCGGACAGGGACTGAAGCTTTCTTT. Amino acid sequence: CASSSRTGTEAFF. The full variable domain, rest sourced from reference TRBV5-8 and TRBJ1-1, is EAGVTQSPTHLIKTRGQQATLRCSPISGHTSVYWYQQALGLGLQFLLWYDEGEERNRGNFPPRFSGRQFPNYSSELNVNALELEDSALYLCASSSRTGTEAFFGQGTRLTVV.

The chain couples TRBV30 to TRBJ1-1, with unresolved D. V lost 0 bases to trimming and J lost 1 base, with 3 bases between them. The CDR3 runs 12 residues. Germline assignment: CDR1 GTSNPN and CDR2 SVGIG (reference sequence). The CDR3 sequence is CAWSVANTEAFF. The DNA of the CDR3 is TGTGCCTGGAGTGTAGCGAACACTGAAGCTTTCTTT.

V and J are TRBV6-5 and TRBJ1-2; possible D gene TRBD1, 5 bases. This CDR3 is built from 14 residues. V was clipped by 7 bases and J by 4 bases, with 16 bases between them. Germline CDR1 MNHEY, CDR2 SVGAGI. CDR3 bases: TGTGCCAGCACTGAAACACGGGGCCTCTATGGCTACACCTTC. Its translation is CASTETRGLYGYTF.

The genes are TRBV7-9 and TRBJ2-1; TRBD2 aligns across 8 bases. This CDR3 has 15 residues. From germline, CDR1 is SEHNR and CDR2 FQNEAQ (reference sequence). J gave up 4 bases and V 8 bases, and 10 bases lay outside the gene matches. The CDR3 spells CASGQPTSAYNEQFF. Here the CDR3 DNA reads TGTGCCAGCGGCCAGCCGACTAGCGCTTACAATGAGCAGTTCTTC.

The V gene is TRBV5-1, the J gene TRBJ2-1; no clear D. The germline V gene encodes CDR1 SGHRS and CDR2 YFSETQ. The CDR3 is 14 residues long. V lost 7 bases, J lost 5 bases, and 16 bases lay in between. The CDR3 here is CASRSSNKDNEQFF. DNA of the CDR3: TGCGCCAGCCGGTCATCAAACAAGGACAATGAGCAGTTCTTC.

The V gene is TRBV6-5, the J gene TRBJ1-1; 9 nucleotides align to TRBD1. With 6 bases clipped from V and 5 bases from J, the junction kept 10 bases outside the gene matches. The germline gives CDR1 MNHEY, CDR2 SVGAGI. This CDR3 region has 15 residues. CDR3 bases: TGTGCCAGCAGCCGTAAAGGGACAGGGTTTACTGAAGCTTTCTTT. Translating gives CASSRKGTGFTEAFF.

CDR3 amino acids: CSVGRKNTEAFF. In DNA form, the CDR3 reads TGCAGCGTTGGACGGAAGAACACTGAAGCTTTCTTT. The chain employs TRBV29-1 and TRBJ1-1; D remains ambiguous. The CDR3 is 12 amino acids. CDR1 and CDR2 from the germline V gene are SQVTM and ANQGSEA. Trimming removed 4 bases from V and 1 base from J, with 7 bases in between.

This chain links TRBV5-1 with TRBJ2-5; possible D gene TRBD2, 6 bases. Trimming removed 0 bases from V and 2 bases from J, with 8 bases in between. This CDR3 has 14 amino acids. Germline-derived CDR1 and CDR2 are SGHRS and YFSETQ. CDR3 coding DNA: TGCGCCAGCAGCTTGGGGACTATACAAGAGACCCAGTACTTC. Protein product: CASSLGTIQETQYF.

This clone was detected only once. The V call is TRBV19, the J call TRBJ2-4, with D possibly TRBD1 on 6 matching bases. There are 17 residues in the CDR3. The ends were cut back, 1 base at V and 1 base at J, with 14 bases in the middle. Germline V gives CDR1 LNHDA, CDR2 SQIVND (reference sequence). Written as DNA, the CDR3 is TGTGCCAGTAGTATAGGACAGGTGGGCCGCGCCAAAAACATTCAGTACTTC. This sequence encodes CASSIGQVGRAKNIQYF.

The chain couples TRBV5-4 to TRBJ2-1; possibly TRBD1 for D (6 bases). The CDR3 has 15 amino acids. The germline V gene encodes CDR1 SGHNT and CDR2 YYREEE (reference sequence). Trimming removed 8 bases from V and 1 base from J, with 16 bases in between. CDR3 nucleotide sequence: TGTGCCAGGCCCTGCAGGGGAAGGTCCTACAATGAGCAGTTCTTC. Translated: CARPCRGRSYNEQFF.

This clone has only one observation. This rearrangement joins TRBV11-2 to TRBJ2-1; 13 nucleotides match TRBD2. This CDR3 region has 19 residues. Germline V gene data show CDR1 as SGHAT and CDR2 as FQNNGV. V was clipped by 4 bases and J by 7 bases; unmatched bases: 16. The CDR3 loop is CASSSPPPGTSGTNNEQFF. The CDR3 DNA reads TGTGCCAGCAGCTCCCCTCCACCCGGGACTAGCGGGACGAATAATGAGCAGTTCTTC.

The CDR3 nucleotides are TGTGCCAGCAGTTACACGGCCTCCTCCTACGAGCAGTACTTC. Translating it yields CASSYTASSYEQYF. The chain has TRBV6-5 and TRBJ2-7; no reliable D call. Germline V CDR1 and CDR2: MNHEY, SVGAGI. This CDR3 has 14 amino acids. V was clipped by 2 bases and J by 0 bases, with 8 bases between them.

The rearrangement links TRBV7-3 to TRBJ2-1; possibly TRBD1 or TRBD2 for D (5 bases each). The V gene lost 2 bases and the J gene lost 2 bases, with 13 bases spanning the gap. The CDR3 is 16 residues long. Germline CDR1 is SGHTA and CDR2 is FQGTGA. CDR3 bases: TGTGCCAGCAGCTTAGGGGCTAGCAGAACCTACAATGAGCAGTTCTTC. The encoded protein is CASSLGASRTYNEQFF.

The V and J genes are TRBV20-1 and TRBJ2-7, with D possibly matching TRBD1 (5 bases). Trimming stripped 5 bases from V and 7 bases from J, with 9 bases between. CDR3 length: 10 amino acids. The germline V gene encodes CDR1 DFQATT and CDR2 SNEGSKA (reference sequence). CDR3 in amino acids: CSAFAGEQYF. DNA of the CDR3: TGCAGTGCTTTCGCAGGGGAGCAGTACTTC.

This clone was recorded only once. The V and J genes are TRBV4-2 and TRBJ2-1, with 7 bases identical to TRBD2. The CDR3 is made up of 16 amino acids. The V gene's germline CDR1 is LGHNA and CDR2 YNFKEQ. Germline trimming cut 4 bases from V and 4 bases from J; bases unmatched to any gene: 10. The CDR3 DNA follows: TGTGCCAGCAGCCTTGGGTCCGGCGGGGGATACAATGAGCAGTTCTTC. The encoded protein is CASSLGSGGGYNEQFF.

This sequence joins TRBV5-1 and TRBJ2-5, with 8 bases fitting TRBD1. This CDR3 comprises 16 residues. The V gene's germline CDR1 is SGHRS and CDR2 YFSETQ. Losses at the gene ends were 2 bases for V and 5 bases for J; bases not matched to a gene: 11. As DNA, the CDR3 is TGCGCCAGCAGCTTACAACCCGGGACAGGAGGGGAGACCCAGTACTTC. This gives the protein CASSLQPGTGGETQYF.

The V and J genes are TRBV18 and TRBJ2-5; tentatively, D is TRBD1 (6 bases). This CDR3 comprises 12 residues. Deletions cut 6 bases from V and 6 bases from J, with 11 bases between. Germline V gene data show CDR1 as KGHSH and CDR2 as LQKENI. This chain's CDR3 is CASSPDSQTQYF. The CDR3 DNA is TGTGCCAGCTCCCCGGACAGCCAGACCCAGTACTTC. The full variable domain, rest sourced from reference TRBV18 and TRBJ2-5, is NAGVMQNPRHLVRRRGQEARLRCSPMKGHSHVYWYRQLPEEGLKFMVYLQKENIIDESGMPKERFSAEFPKEGPSILRIQQVVRGDSAAYFCASSPDSQTQYFGPGTRLLVL.

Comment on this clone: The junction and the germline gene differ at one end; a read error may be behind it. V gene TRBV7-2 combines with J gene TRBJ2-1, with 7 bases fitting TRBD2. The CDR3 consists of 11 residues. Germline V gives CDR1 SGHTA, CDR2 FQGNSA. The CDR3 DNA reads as TGTGCCAGCAGCTCAGCCAGGGAGGGGATCTTC. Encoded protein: CASSSAREGIF.

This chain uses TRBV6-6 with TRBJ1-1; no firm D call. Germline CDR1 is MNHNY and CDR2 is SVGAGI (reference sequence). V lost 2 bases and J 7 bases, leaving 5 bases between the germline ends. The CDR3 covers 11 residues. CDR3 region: CASSYAGEAFF. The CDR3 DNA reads TGTGCCAGCAGTTACGCGGGTGAAGCTTTCTTT.

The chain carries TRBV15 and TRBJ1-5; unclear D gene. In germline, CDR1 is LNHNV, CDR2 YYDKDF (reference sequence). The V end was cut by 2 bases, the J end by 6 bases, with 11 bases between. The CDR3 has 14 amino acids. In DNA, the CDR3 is TGTGCCACCAGCAGACATGAGGGCGCTCAGCCCCAGCATTTT. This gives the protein CATSRHEGAQPQHF.